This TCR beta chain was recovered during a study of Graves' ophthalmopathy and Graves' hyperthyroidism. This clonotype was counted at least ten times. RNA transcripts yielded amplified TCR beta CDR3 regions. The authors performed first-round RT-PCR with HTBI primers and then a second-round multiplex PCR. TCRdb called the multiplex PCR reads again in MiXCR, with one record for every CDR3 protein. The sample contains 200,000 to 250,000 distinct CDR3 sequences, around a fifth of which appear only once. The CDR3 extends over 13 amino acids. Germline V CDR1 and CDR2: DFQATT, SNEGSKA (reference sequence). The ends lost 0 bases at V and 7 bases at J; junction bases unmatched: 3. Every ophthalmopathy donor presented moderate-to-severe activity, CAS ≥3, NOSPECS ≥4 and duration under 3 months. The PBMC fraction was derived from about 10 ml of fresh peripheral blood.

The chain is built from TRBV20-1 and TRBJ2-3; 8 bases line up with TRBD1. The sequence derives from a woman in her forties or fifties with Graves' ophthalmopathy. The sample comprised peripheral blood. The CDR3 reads CSAREDRVNTQYF. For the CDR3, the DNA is TGCAGTGCTAGAGAGGACAGGGTAAATACGCAGTATTTT.